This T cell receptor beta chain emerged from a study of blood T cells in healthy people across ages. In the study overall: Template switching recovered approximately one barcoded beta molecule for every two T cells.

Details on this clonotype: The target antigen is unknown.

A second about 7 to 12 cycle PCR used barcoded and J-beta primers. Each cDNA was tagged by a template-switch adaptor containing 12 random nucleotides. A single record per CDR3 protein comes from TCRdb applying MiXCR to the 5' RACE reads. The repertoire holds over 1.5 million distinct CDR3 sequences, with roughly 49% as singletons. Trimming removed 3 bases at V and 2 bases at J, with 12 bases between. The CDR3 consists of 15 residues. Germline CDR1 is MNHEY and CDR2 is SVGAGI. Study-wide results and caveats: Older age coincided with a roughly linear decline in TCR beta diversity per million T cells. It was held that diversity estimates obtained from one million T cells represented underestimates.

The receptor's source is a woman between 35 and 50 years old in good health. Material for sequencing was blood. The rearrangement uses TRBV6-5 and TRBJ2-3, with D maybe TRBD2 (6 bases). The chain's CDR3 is CASSYRDSPTDTQYF. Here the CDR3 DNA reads TGTGCCAGCAGTTATCGGGACTCTCCCACAGATACGCAGTATTTT.